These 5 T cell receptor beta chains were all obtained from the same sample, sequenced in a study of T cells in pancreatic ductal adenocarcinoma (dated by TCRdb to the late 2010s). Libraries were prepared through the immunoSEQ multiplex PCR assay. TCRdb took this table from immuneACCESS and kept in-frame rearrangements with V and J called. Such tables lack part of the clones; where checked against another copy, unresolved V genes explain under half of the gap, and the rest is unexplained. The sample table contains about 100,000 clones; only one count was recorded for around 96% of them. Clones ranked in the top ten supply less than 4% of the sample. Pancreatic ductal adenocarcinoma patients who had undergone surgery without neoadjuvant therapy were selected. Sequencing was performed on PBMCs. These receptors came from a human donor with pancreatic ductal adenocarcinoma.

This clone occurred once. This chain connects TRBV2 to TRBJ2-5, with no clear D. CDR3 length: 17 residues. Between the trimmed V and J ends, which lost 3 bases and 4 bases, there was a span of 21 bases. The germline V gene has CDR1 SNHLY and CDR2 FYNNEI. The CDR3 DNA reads TGTGCCAGCAGTGATCTAGGTGCCCAACCCGCGTTAGAGACCCAGTACTTC. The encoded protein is CASSDLGAQPALETQYF. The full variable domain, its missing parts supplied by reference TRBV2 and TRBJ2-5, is EPEVTQTPSHQVTQMGQEVILRCVPISNHLYFYWYRQILGQKVEFLVSFYNNEISEKSEIFDDQFSVERPDGSNFTLKIRSTKLEDSAMYFCASSDLGAQPALETQYFGPGTRLLVL.

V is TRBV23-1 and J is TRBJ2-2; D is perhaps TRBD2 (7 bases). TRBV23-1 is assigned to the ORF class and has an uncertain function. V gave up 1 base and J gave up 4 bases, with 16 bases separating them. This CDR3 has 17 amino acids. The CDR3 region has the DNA TGCGCCAGCAGTCAATTTTTCTGGGGGGGGCGCACCGGGGAGCTGTTTTTT. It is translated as CASSQFFWGGRTGELFF.

The CDR3 nucleotides are TGTGCCAGCTCACCGGGACGGACTAGCGAGCAGTACTTC. It specifies CASSPGRTSEQYF. The chain employs TRBV18 and TRBJ2-7; TRBD2 matches 7 bases. The V gene's germline CDR1 is KGHSH and CDR2 LQKENI. J gave up 6 bases and V 3 bases, and 5 bases lay outside the gene matches. The CDR3 totals 13 residues. The whole variable domain, remainder taken from reference TRBV18 and TRBJ2-7, is NAGVMQNPRHLVRRRGQEARLRCSPMKGHSHVYWYRQLPEEGLKFMVYLQKENIIDESGMPKERFSAEFPKEGPSILRIQQVVRGDSAAYFCASSPGRTSEQYFGPGTRLTVT.

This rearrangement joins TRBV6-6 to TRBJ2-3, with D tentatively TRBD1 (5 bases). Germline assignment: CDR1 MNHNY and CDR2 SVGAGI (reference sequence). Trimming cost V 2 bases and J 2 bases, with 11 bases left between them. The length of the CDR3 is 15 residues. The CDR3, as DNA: TGTGCCAGCAGTTACGACAGCGAGTCCACAGATACGCAGTATTTT. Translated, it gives CASSYDSESTDTQYF.

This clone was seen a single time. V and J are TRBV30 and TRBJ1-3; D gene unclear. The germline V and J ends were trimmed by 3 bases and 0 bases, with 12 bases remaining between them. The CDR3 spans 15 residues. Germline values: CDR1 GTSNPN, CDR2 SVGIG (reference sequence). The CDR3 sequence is CAWSHPIHSGNTIYF. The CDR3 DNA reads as TGTGCCTGGAGCCATCCAATCCACTCTGGAAACACCATATATTTT. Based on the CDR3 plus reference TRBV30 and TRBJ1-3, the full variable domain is SQTIHQWPATLVQPVGSPLSLECTVEGTSNPNLYWYRQAAGRGLQLLFYSVGIGQISSEVPQNLSASRPQDRQFILSSKKLLLSDSGFYLCAWSHPIHSGNTIYFGEGSWLTVV.